This T cell receptor (beta chain) was identified during a study of metastatic and nonmetastatic thyroid tumors. As for the study in general: Comparison of repertoires was carried out across blood and tumor or nodule tissue from malignant and benign thyroid patients.

MiXCR was used by TCRdb to re-call the PCR reads. The sample yields roughly 23,000 clones, approximately 22% seen once. Looked up from germline, CDR1 is SGHDN and CDR2 is FVKESK. The CDR3 contains 15 residues. The V end was cut by 0 bases, the J end by 8 bases, with 16 bases between. Before thyroid surgery, none of the patients had received any treatment. This clone was detected many times. The sample taken for sequencing was blood. The gene calls are TRBV14 and TRBJ1-2; D unresolved. This TCR came from a male donor with papillary thyroid cancer or a benign thyroid nodule (not recorded which). Some clones in this sample may be carry-over from other donors' samples. The CDR3 here is CASSQDFLSGLGYTF. The CDR3 DNA is TGTGCCAGCAGCCAAGATTTTTTGTCGGGTTTAGGCTACACCTTC.